Reported below is one TCR beta chain. A universal primer site came from template switching; cDNA carried unique molecular identifiers. TCRdb recomputed calls from the 5' RACE reads with MiXCR, one row per CDR3 protein. Of hundreds of thousands of distinct CDR3 sequences detected, around 24% appear once; the ten largest clones hold 0.48%. Germline CDR1 SEHNR, CDR2 FQNEAQ (reference sequence). CDR3 length: 14 amino acids. Between the trimmed V and J ends, which lost 2 bases and 4 bases, there was a span of 11 bases. This specimen comes from a study of identical twins. These same data were also listed under a study on yellow fever vaccine responses in identical twins.

Specimen: CD4+ T cells sorted from blood. This clonotype was sampled from a woman between 18 and 29 years old in good health. The rearrangement joins TRBV7-9 to TRBJ1-1; D ambiguous. The CDR3 bases are TGTGCCAGCAGCTTACCCTCAGATATCACTGAAGCTTTCTTT. Its protein product is CASSLPSDITEAFF.